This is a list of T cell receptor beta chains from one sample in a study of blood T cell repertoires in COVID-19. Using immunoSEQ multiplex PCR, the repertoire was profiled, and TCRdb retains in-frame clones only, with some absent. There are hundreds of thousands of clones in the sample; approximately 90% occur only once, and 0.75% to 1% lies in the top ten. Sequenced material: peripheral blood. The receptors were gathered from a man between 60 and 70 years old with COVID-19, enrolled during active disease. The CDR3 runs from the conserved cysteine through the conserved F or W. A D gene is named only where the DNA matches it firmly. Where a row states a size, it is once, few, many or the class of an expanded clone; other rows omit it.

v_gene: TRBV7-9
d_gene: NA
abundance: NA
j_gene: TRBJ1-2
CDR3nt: TGTGCCAGCAGTAGGGGAATCTACACCTTC
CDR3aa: CASSRGIYTF

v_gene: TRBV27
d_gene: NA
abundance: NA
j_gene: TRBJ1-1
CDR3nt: TGTGCCAGCAGTTTTGGAGGAGGAATCCGGTTGAACACTGAAGCTTTCTTT
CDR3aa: CASSFGGGIRLNTEAFF

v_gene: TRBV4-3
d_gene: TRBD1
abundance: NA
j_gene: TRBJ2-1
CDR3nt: TGCGCCAGCAGCTTCGGCGTACAGGGGCTTGGTGAGCAGTTCTTC
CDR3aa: CASSFGVQGLGEQFF

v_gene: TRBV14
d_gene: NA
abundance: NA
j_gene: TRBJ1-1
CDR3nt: TGTGCCAGCAGCCCCAACTACAGGGTTGGTGAAGCTTTCTTT
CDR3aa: CASSPNYRVGEAFF

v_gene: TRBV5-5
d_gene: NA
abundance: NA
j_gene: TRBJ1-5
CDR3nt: TGTGCCAGCAGCCTTACTACAGGGTCGGAGCAGCCCCAGCATTTT
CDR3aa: CASSLTTGSEQPQHF

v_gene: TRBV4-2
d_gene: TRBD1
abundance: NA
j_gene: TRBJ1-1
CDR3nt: TGTGCCAGCAGCCAAGACCCACAGGGGGCGGCGGGCACTGAAGCTTTCTTT
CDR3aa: CASSQDPQGAAGTEAFF

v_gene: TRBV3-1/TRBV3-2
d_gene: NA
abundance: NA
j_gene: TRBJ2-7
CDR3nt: TGTGCCAGCAGCCAAGGACCCAGGGGGGAGTACGAGCAGTACTTC
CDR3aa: CASSQGPRGEYEQYF

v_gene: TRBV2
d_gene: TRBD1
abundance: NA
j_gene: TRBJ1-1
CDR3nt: TGTGCCAGCAGGGGACAGGGGGCGCTTACTGAAGCTTTCTTT
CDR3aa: CASRGQGALTEAFF

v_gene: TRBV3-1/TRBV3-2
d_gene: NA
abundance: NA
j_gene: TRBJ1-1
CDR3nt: TGTGCCAGCAGCCATGCACAGGGAGGGGCTGAAGCTTTCTTT
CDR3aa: CASSHAQGGAEAFF

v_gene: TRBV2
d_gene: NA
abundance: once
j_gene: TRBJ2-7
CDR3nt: TGTGCCAGCAGTGACCGGGCCTATAGGGGGGAGCAGTACTTC
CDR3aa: CASSDRAYRGEQYF

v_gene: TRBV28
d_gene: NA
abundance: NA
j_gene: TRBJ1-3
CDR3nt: TGTGCCAGCAGTTTATCCGAGAGCTCTGGAAACACCATATATTTT
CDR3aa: CASSLSESSGNTIYF

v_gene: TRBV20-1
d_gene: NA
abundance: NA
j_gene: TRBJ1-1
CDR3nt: TGCAGTGCAGGGAGCGACACTGAAGCTTTCTTT
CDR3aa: CSAGSDTEAFF

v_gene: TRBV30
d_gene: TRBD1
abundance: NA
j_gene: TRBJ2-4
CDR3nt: TGTGCCTGGAAATCCCCCCTGACAGGGCCCAAAAACATTCAGTACTTC
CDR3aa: CAWKSPLTGPKNIQYF

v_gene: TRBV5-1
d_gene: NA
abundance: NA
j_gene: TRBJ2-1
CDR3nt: TGCGCCAGCAGCTCAGGACTTGCGGGGGAGCAGTTCTTC
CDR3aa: CASSSGLAGEQFF

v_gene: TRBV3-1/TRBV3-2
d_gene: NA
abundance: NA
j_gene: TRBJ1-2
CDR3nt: TGTGCCAGCAGCCTAACGGAGGGGGGCTACACCTTC
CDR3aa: CASSLTEGGYTF

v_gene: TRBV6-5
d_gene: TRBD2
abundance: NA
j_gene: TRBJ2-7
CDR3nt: TGTGCCAGCAGAGCGGGACTAGCGAACGACGAGCAGTACTTC
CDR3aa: CASRAGLANDEQYF

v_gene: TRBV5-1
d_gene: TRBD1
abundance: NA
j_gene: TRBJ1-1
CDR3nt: TGCGCCAGCAGCTTAACCGGGACAGGGCTTCTGAACACTGAAGCTTTCTTT
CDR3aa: CASSLTGTGLLNTEAFF

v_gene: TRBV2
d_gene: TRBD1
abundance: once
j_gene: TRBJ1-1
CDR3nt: TGTGCCAGCAGTGATTCTAGAGACAGGGGGTTGAACACTGAAGCTTTCTTT
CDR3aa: CASSDSRDRGLNTEAFF

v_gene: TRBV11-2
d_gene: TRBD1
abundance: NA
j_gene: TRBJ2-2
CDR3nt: TGTGCCAGCAGCTTAGCAGGGGGCGACACCGGGGAGCTGTTTTTT
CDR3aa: CASSLAGGDTGELFF

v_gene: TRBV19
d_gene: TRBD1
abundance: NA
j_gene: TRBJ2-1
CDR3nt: TGTGCCAGTGGCCTAGGGGCAGGGGGTTACAATGAGCAGTTCTTC
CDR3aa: CASGLGAGGYNEQFF

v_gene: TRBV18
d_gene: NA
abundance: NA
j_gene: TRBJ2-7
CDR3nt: TGTGCCAGCTCACCACGGATAGCAGGGATAGAGCAGTACTTC
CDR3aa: CASSPRIAGIEQYF

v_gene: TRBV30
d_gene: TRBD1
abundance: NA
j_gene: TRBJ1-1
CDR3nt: TGTGCCTGGGTATGGGACAGGGCTGAAGCTTTCTTT
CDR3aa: CAWVWDRAEAFF

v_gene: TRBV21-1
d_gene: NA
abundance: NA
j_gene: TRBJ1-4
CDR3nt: TGTGCCAGTTGGACAGAGAGGGAAAAACTGTTTTTT
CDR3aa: CASWTEREKLFF

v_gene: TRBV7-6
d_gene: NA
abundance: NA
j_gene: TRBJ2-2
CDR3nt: TGTGCCAGCAGCTTATACGGGCAAGGGGCCGGGGAGCTGTTTTTT
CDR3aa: CASSLYGQGAGELFF

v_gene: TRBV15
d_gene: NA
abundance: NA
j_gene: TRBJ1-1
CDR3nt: TGTGCCACCAGCAGACGGGGGAACACTGAAGCTTTCTTT
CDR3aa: CATSRRGNTEAFF

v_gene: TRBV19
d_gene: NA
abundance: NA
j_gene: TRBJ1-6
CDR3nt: TGTGCCAGTAATGTTGGAGGAGATAATTCACCCCTCCACTTT
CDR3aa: CASNVGGDNSPLHF

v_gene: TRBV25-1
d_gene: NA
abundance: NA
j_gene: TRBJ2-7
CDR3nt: TGTGCCAGCAGTGAATATGAGGATTTCTACGAGCAGTACTTC
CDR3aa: CASSEYEDFYEQYF

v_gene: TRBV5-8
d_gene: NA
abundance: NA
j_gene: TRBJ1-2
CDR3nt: TGTGCCAGCAGCTTGGCCTCTGAAACAGGGCAAGGCTACACCTTC
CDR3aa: CASSLASETGQGYTF

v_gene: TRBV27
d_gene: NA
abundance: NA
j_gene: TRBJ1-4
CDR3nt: TGTGCCAGCAGTTCCACAGGGAGAGTTAATGAAAAACTGTTTTTT
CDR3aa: CASSSTGRVNEKLFF

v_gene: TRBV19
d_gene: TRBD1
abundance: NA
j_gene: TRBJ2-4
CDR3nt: TGTGCCAGTAGTATAGGGGGGAGCCGGGACAGGGGAAACATTCAGTACTTC
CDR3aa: CASSIGGSRDRGNIQYF

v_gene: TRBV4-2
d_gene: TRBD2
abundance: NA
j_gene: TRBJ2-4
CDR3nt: TGTGCCAGCAGCACCCAAATGCGGGGGGGCCTTGACATTCAGTACTTC
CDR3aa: CASSTQMRGGLDIQYF

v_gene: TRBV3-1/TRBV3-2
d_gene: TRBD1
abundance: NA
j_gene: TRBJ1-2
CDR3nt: TGTGCCAGCAGCCCTCGGGACAGGGGCAACTATGGCTACACCTTC
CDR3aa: CASSPRDRGNYGYTF

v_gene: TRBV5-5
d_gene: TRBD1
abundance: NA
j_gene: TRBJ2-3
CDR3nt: TGTGCCAGCTTCCGCGCAGGGGGAGATACGCAGTATTTT
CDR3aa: CASFRAGGDTQYF

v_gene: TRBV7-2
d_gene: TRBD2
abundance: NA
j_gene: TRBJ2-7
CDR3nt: TGTGCCAGCAGCTTAGTCCAAAGCGGGAATTCCTACGAGCAGTACTTC
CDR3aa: CASSLVQSGNSYEQYF

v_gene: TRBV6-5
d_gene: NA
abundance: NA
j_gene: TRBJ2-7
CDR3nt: TGTGCCAGCTTTAAGGACATCGGCTACGAGCAGTACTTC
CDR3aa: CASFKDIGYEQYF

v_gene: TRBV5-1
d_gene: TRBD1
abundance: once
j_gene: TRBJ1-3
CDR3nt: TGCGCCAGCAGCGCTGGGACAGGTGAAAACACCATATATTTT
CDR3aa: CASSAGTGENTIYF

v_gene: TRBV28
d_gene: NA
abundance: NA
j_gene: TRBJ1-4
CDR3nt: TGTGCCAGCTGCTTCGGTGGAACTAATGAAAAACTGTTTTTT
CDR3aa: CASCFGGTNEKLFF

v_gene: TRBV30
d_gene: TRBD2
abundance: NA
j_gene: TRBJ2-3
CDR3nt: TGTGCCTGGAGTGGACCGGCGGGGGGGCGCACAGATACGCAGTATTTT
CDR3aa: CAWSGPAGGRTDTQYF

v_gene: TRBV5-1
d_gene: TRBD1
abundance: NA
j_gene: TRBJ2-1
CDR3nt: TGCGCCAGCAGCCACGGGGACAGGGGGCTGCTGCAGTTCTTC
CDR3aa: CASSHGDRGLLQFF

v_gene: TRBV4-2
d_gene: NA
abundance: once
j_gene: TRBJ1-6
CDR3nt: TGTGCCAGCAGCCAAGTAAGGGAGTCGTCACCCCTCCACTTT
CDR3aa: CASSQVRESSPLHF

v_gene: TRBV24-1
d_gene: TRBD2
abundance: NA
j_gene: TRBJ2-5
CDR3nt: TGTGCCACCAGTGACCCTAGCGGGAGAAGTGAGACCCAGTACTTC
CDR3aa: CATSDPSGRSETQYF

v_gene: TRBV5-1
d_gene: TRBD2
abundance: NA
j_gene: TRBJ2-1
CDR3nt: TGCGCCAGCAGCGCCACTAGCGGGGTCTACAATGAGCAGTTCTTC
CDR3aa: CASSATSGVYNEQFF

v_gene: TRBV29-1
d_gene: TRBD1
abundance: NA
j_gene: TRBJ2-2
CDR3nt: TGCAGCGTTGGACAGGGGGCGAACACCGGGGAGCTGTTTTTT
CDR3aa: CSVGQGANTGELFF

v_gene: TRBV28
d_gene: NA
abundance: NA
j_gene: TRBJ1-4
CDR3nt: TGTGCCAGCAGTTTCTCTTGGGGGCGCGGACTGTTTTTT
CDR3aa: CASSFSWGRGLFF

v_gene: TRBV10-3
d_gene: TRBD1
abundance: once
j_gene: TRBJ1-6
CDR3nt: TGTGCCATCAGCCCCGGGACAGGGCTTTCACCCCTCCACTTT
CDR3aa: CAISPGTGLSPLHF

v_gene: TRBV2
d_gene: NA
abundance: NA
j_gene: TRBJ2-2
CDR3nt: TGTGCCAGCAGTGAACCCGGTAACACCGGGGAGCTGTTTTTT
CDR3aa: CASSEPGNTGELFF

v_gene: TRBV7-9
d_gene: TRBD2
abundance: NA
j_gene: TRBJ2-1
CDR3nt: TGTGCCAGCAGCTCGGCTAGCGGGAGAGCGGAGCAGTTCTTC
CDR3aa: CASSSASGRAEQFF

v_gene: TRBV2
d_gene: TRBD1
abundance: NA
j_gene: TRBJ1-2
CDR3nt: TGTGCCAGCAGTTTGGACAGGGGCGGCTATGGCTACACCTTC
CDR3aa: CASSLDRGGYGYTF

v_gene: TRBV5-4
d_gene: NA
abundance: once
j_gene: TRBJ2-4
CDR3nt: TGTGCCAGCAGCTCCGCTACAAACCCTAGCCAAAACATTCAGTACTTC
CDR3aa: CASSSATNPSQNIQYF

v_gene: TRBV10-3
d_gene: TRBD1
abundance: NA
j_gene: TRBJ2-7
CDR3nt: TGTGCCATCAGCGGGACAGGAATGAGTCTCGAGCAGTACTTC
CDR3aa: CAISGTGMSLEQYF

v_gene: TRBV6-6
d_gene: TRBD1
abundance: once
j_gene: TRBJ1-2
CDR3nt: TGTGCCAGCAGTTACTTTGACAGGGGGGGCTATGGCTACACCTTC
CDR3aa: CASSYFDRGGYGYTF

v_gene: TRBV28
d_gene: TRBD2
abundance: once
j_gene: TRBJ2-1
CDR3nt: TGTGCCAGCAGCCCCCCGGGTAGCGGGAGCCCCAATGAGCAGTTCTTC
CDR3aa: CASSPPGSGSPNEQFF

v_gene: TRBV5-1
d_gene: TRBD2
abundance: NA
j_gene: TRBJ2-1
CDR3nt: TGCGCCAGCAGTTCCGGGACTAGCGGGAGGCCCCAGTTCTTC
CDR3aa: CASSSGTSGRPQFF

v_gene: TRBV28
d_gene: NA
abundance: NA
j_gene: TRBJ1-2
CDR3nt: TGTGCCAGCAGTTTAGGAGGACAGAACTATGGCTACACCTTC
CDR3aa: CASSLGGQNYGYTF